What follows describes a single T cell receptor (beta chain). This specimen comes from a study of shared T cell receptors in the human thymus. CDR3 size: 18 residues. The V gene's germline CDR1 is SGHRS and CDR2 YFSETQ. V gave up 1 base and J gave up 3 bases; unmatched junction bases: 12. The table came from immunoSEQ multiplex PCR; TCRdb's copy has only in-frame clones and leaves some out. Counted here are approximately 490,000 clones, 75% to 80% occurring once; the ten biggest clones make up around 0.013%. These data also formed part of another study, on human thymus T cells. This second study says: Having surgery to correct congenital heart defects, healthy Finnish infants acted as the donors. Among unrelated individuals, related research reported thymic repertoires that overlapped highly.

Sequenced input: thymocytes. The chain recombines TRBV5-1 with TRBJ1-3; 8 nucleotides align to TRBD1. The sequence came from a boy less than two years old with a congenital heart defect. As DNA, the CDR3 is TGCGCCAGCAGCTTGTACACGACGGACAGGGACGTTGGAAACACCATATATTTT. It yields the protein CASSLYTTDRDVGNTIYF.